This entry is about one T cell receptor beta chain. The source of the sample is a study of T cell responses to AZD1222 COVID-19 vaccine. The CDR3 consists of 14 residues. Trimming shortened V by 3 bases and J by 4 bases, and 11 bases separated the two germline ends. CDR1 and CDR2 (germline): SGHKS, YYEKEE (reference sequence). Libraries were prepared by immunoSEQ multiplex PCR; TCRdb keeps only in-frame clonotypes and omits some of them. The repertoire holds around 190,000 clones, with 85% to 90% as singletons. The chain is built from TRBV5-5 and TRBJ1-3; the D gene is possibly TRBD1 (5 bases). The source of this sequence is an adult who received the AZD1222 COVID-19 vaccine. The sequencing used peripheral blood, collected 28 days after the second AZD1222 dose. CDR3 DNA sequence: TGTGCCAGCAGCTGGGGGACCGTCGGAAACACCATATATTTT. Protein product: CASSWGTVGNTIYF.